The 32 T cell receptor beta chains reported below all come from one sample, sequenced in a study of cytomegalovirus exposure and HLA in healthy donors. PCR amplification relied on 60 Vbeta primers (plus 13 Jbeta primers). Clones were sequenced by immunoSEQ multiplex PCR, and TCRdb holds only the in-frame ones, with some missing. The data hold fewer than 60,000 clones, with 70% to 85% observed a single time. The sample comprised PBMCs. Receptors were obtained from a woman aged 40 to 49 in good health and CMV-seropositive.

The rearrangement joins TRBV6-5 to TRBJ1-4, with TRBD1 as a possible D gene (5 bases). CDR1 is MNHEY, CDR2 SVGAGI, per germline. This CDR3 has 15 amino acids. Trimming removed 1 base from V and 4 bases from J, with 10 bases in between. CDR3 sequence: CASSYWGVINEKLFF. As DNA, the CDR3 is TGTGCCAGCAGTTACTGGGGGGTCATTAATGAAAAACTGTTTTTT.

The chain combines TRBV6-1 with TRBJ1-3; D not certain. The CDR3 totals 15 residues. CDR1 MNHNS and CDR2 SASEGT come from the germline V gene. Trimming removed 8 bases at V and 0 bases at J, with 14 bases between. The CDR3 sequence is CASRRSIYSGNTIYF. For the CDR3, the DNA is TGTGCCAGCCGGCGGAGCATATACTCTGGAAACACCATATATTTT.

The CDR3 DNA follows: TGTGCCAGCAGCTTATGGCGAGGTAGCGGGGGTTCCTACGAGCAGTACTTC. This codes for CASSLWRGSGGSYEQYF. The chain employs TRBV7-2 and TRBJ2-7; 9 bases are shared with TRBD2. In germline, CDR1 is SGHTA, CDR2 FQGNSA. V was pared by 2 bases and J by 1 base, with 9 bases of the junction left unmatched. There are 17 residues in the CDR3.

V gene TRBV19 combines with J gene TRBJ2-7, with 8 bases lining up with TRBD1. The germline V gene encodes CDR1 LNHDA and CDR2 SQIVND (reference sequence). V shed 5 bases, J shed 7 bases, and the junction held 10 bases outside the gene matches. The length of the CDR3 is 14 residues. Here the CDR3 DNA reads TGTGCCAGTAGTCCCCCCCCAGGGGGCGGTGAGCAGTACTTC. This encodes CASSPPPGGGEQYF.

The CDR3 protein is CASSLALAGSSTDTQYF. CDR3 DNA: TGTGCCAGCAGCTTGGCCTTAGCGGGGTCAAGCACAGATACGCAGTATTTT. V usage is TRBV5-5 and J usage is TRBJ2-3; 8 bases map to TRBD2. V shed 0 bases, J shed 0 bases, and the junction held 6 bases outside the gene matches. The CDR3 consists of 17 residues. Germline assignment: CDR1 SGHKS and CDR2 YYEKEE (reference sequence).

The J gene is TRBJ2-3, the V gene TRBV6-5; 10 bases are a match to TRBD2. The J segment lost 2 bases and the V segment lost 4 bases, leaving 3 bases of the junction unmatched. Germline V gene data show CDR1 as MNHEY and CDR2 as SVGAGI. This CDR3 comprises 15 residues. The CDR3 sequence is CASSSAGGYTDTQYF. The CDR3 nucleotides read TGTGCCAGCAGTTCAGCGGGGGGGTACACAGATACGCAGTATTTT.

The chain links TRBV9 to TRBJ1-2; perhaps TRBD1 as D (6 bases). CDR1 is SGDLS and CDR2 is YYNGEE in the germline V gene. The CDR3 runs 16 residues. V was trimmed by 5 bases and J by 5 bases, leaving 22 bases between them. The DNA of the CDR3 is TGTGCCAGCAGTTCCGGGACAACTGAGGGGTTGTATGGCTACACCTTC. Its translation: CASSSGTTEGLYGYTF.

This chain uses TRBV6-6 with TRBJ2-1; 9 bases fit TRBD1. V lost 5 bases and J lost 12; bases outside the gene matches: 14. The CDR3 sequence is 15 residues long. CDR1 MNHNY and CDR2 SVGAGI come from the germline V gene (reference sequence). The CDR3 here is CASSPSGDRGIRQFF. CDR3 DNA sequence: TGTGCCAGCAGTCCCTCCGGTGACAGGGGGATTCGGCAGTTCTTC.

In DNA form, the CDR3 reads TGTGCCAGCAGCGACCGCCCAGATGAGCAGTTCTTC. Protein: CASSDRPDEQFF. The V gene is TRBV9, the J gene TRBJ2-1; D gene uncertain. The V gene's germline CDR1 is SGDLS and CDR2 YYNGEE. The CDR3 covers 12 residues. Trimming stripped 3 bases from V and 8 bases from J, with 9 bases between.

V gene TRBV11-2 combines with J gene TRBJ2-2, with D unclear. Germline V gives CDR1 SGHAT, CDR2 FQNNGV. This CDR3 spans 14 amino acids. V lost 8 bases and J 0 bases, leaving 10 bases between the germline ends. Here the CDR3 reads CASEPSANTGELFF. As DNA, the CDR3 is TGTGCCAGCGAACCGAGCGCGAACACCGGGGAGCTGTTTTTT.

The CDR3 coding sequence is TGTGCCAGCAGCGTAGCTTCGGGGTTAGGTTCACCCCTCCACTTT. Amino acid sequence: CASSVASGLGSPLHF. The rearrangement links TRBV9 to TRBJ1-6; D ambiguous. Germline assignment: CDR1 SGDLS and CDR2 YYNGEE. The CDR3 consists of 15 residues. Trimming took off 0 bases at V and 9 bases at J, with 13 bases between the two ends.

The table lists this clone with a count of one. The chain carries TRBV2 and TRBJ1-2; TRBD1 agrees at 11 bases. Germline V lookup: CDR1 SNHLY, CDR2 FYNNEI. V lost 7 bases and J lost 0; bases outside the gene matches: 7. CDR3 size: 16 residues. CDR3 sequence: CASTRDRGTPNYGYTF. CDR3 bases: TGTGCCAGCACCCGGGACAGGGGGACTCCTAACTATGGCTACACCTTC.

The chain has TRBV15 and TRBJ2-7; 8 bases are shared with TRBD1. The CDR3 has 12 amino acids. V lost 8 bases and J lost 2; bases outside the gene matches: 2. CDR1 is LNHNV, CDR2 YYDKDF, per germline (reference sequence). The CDR3 nucleotides read TGTGCCACCGGACAGGGAACCTACGAGCAGTACTTC. Translating gives CATGQGTYEQYF. Using reference TRBV15 and TRBJ2-7 for the parts outside the CDR3, the full variable domain is DAMVIQNPRYQVTQFGKPVTLSCSQTLNHNVMYWYQQKSSQAPKLLFHYYDKDFNNEADTPDNFQSRRPNTSFCFLDIRSPGLGDTAMYLCATGQGTYEQYFGPGTRLTVT.

V and J are TRBV14 and TRBJ2-5, with unresolved D. The CDR3 sequence is 15 residues long. Trimming removed 3 bases from V and 0 bases from J, with 11 bases in between. Germline CDR1 reads SGHDN; CDR2 reads FVKESK. CDR3 in amino acids: CASSHSDWYQETQYF. Written as DNA, the CDR3 is TGTGCCAGCAGCCACTCCGACTGGTACCAAGAGACCCAGTACTTC.

This clone has only one observation. J is TRBJ1-4 and V is TRBV19; 10 bases are shared with TRBD1. J gave up 6 bases and V 8 bases, and 9 bases lay outside the gene matches. Per germline, CDR1 LNHDA and CDR2 SQIVND (reference sequence). The CDR3 length is 15 residues. CDR3 residues: CASDSGTGAYEKLFF. The CDR3 DNA follows: TGTGCCAGTGACTCCGGGACAGGGGCCTATGAAAAACTGTTTTTT.

The J gene is TRBJ1-2, the V gene TRBV6-6; 8 bases align to TRBD1. Germline CDR1 reads MNHNY; CDR2 reads SVGAGI (reference sequence). The CDR3 length is 14 residues. V dropped 7 bases and J dropped 3; count of bases not matched to a gene: 7. The CDR3, as DNA: TGTGCCAGCAACCAAGGACAGGGCTACTATGGCTACACCTTC. Its translation: CASNQGQGYYGYTF.

The chain combines TRBV10-2 with TRBJ1-3; D gene uncertain. There are 15 residues in the CDR3. With 4 bases removed from V and 0 bases from J, the gap between germline ends came to 10 bases. Germline loops: CDR1 WSHSY, CDR2 SAAADI. The DNA of the CDR3 is TGCGCCAGCAGTGCCGCAGGCAGCTCTGGAAACACCATATATTTT. Protein: CASSAAGSSGNTIYF.

The V and J genes are TRBV12-2 and TRBJ1-1. TRBV12-2 corresponds to a pseudogene. This CDR3 region has 15 residues. As DNA, the CDR3 is TGTGCAAGTCGCTCAGGTCGGGGGGGGTACACTGAAGCTTTCTTT. It codes for CASRSGRGGYTEAFF.

This rearrangement joins TRBV4-1 to TRBJ1-5, with 7 bases that match TRBD1. V shed 1 base, J shed 0 bases, and the junction held 15 bases outside the gene matches. The CDR3 has 20 residues. Germline CDR1 and CDR2: MGHRA and YSYEKL. CDR3 amino acids: CASSQGQGGQRYGSNQPQHF. The CDR3 nucleotides are TGCGCCAGCAGCCAAGGACAGGGAGGTCAACGGTATGGTAGCAATCAGCCCCAGCATTTT.

This chain uses TRBV27 with TRBJ2-7; tentatively, D is TRBD1 (5 bases). CDR1 is MNHEY and CDR2 is SMNVEV in the germline V gene (reference sequence). The CDR3 covers 13 residues. V lost 5 bases and J lost 4, with 12 bases in between. CDR3 in amino acids: CASSLSTGYEQYF. The CDR3, as DNA: TGTGCCAGCAGTCTTTCTACAGGATACGAGCAGTACTTC.

The rearrangement links TRBV5-1 to TRBJ2-3; 16 bases are shared with TRBD2. Germline lookup yields CDR1 SGHRS and CDR2 YFSETQ. The CDR3 length is 19 residues. Trimming took 4 bases from V and 4 from J; bases not matched to a gene: 12. DNA for the CDR3: TGCGCCAGCAGCCGCTTAGACGGGACTAGCGGGGGGGCATCAGATACGCAGTATTTT. Amino acid sequence: CASSRLDGTSGGASDTQYF.

The V gene is TRBV4-3, the J gene TRBJ1-5; no reliable D call. The V and J ends lost 0 bases and 2 bases respectively, with 5 bases between them. Germline-derived CDR1 and CDR2 are LGHNA and YSLEER. This CDR3 is 14 amino acids long. CDR3 in DNA: TGCGCCAGCAGCCAAGACCGAGGCAATCAGCCCCAGCATTTT. Protein: CASSQDRGNQPQHF.

This clone was seen only once. The rearrangement uses TRBV5-1 and TRBJ1-2, with 9 bases matching TRBD1. This CDR3 has 15 amino acids. Germline CDR1 and CDR2: SGHRS and YFSETQ. Unmatched junction bases numbered 12, after V lost 4 bases and J lost 8 bases. As DNA, the CDR3 is TGCGCCAGCAGCCAAACCCTCACAGGGGGCTACGGCTACACCTTC. Translating it yields CASSQTLTGGYGYTF.

In its sample, this clone was seen a few times. The chain couples TRBV5-4 to TRBJ2-7; 10 positions match TRBD2. The CDR3 totals 15 residues. Per germline, CDR1 SGHNT and CDR2 YYREEE (reference sequence). J lost 0 bases, V lost 4 bases, and 4 bases had no gene match. The CDR3 DNA is TGTGCCAGCAGCCGATCTAGCGGGAGCTCCTACGAGCAGTACTTC. This codes for CASSRSSGSSYEQYF.

This clone occurred once. The chain combines TRBV19 with TRBJ1-2; D is uncertain. CDR3 size: 11 residues. The germline gives CDR1 LNHDA, CDR2 SQIVND (reference sequence). Trimming removed 8 bases from V and 3 bases from J, with 7 bases in between. The CDR3 region has the DNA TGTGCCAGTGGTGAGGACTATGGCTACACCTTC. Residues: CASGEDYGYTF. The complete variable domain, with remaining parts taken from reference TRBV19 and TRBJ1-2, reads DGGITQSPKYLFRKEGQNVTLSCEQNLNHDAMYWYRQDPGQGLRLIYYSQIVNDFQKGDIAEGYSVSREKKESFPLTVTSAQKNPTAFYLCASGEDYGYTFGSGTRLTVV.

The chain joins TRBV7-2 to TRBJ1-2, with D possibly being TRBD1 (5 bases). The V gene lost 1 base and the J gene lost 6 bases, with 9 bases spanning the gap. In germline, CDR1 is SGHTA, CDR2 FQGNSA. The CDR3 length is 13 residues. CDR3 sequence (DNA): TGTGCCAGCAGCTTAGGCCAGGGAAATGGCTACACCTTC. Translation: CASSLGQGNGYTF.

This clone was seen just once. The chain couples TRBV9 to TRBJ1-4; tentative D call: TRBD1 (6 bases). Germline CDR1 is SGDLS and CDR2 is YYNGEE. V dropped 3 bases and J dropped 4 bases, with 16 bases sitting between them. This CDR3 contains 16 residues. The DNA of the CDR3 is TGTGCCAGCAGCGGAGGCCCCGGGACAATTAATGAAAAACTGTTTTTT. It specifies CASSGGPGTINEKLFF.

This clone was recorded only once. The V and J genes are TRBV29-1 and TRBJ2-7; 7 bases agree with TRBD1. Germline CDR1 reads SQVTM; CDR2 reads ANQGSEA. The CDR3 totals 15 residues. Unmatched junction bases numbered 14, after V lost 8 bases and J lost 1 base. The CDR3 here is CSYSGTDEYSYEQYF. CDR3 DNA sequence: TGCAGCTATTCCGGGACAGATGAATATTCCTACGAGCAGTACTTC.

Remarks on this clone: The CDR3 does not end in the conserved phenylalanine or tryptophan, so this is likely a read error. The chain carries TRBV19 and TRBJ2-6, with TRBD2 matching over 7 bases. Germline CDR1 LNHDA, CDR2 SQIVND (reference sequence). V lost 6 bases and J lost 0; bases outside the gene matches: 11. The CDR3 extends over 18 amino acids. This chain's CDR3 is CASSPGVGRASGANVLTL. The CDR3 bases are TGTGCCAGTAGCCCCGGTGTAGGGAGGGCCTCTGGGGCCAACGTCCTGACTCTC.

This clone was counted only a few times. V usage is TRBV5-1 and J usage is TRBJ2-7; 10 nucleotides align to TRBD1. In germline, CDR1 is SGHRS, CDR2 YFSETQ. V dropped 4 bases and J dropped 3; count of bases not matched to a gene: 4. This CDR3 comprises 14 residues. The CDR3 nucleotides read TGCGCCAGCAGCGACCGGGACAGGGGCTACGAGCAGTACTTC. This sequence encodes CASSDRDRGYEQYF.

The V and J genes are TRBV9 and TRBJ2-2, with 11 bases matching TRBD2. Germline CDR1 and CDR2: SGDLS and YYNGEE. The CDR3 extends over 20 amino acids. Unmatched junction bases numbered 13, after V lost 3 bases and J lost 0 bases. The CDR3 nucleotides are TGTGCCAGCAGCGCCACCCGGGGGACTAGCGGAACCGCGAACACCGGGGAGCTGTTTTTT. This sequence encodes CASSATRGTSGTANTGELFF.

V and J are TRBV20-1 and TRBJ1-2, with D unclear. The CDR3 has 11 amino acids. Germline V gene lookup returns CDR1 DFQATT and CDR2 SNEGSKA (reference sequence). Trimming shortened V by 8 bases and J by 3 bases, and 10 bases separated the two germline ends. The chain's CDR3 is CSTTGDYGYTF. The CDR3 bases are TGCAGTACGACGGGAGACTATGGCTACACCTTC.